This T cell receptor (beta chain) was sequenced for a study of T cell repertoires in aging, cancer and after chemotherapy. Study details: Six age groups, ranging from 30 or younger to 70 or older, included the donors. Millions of TCR reads made up the full dataset.

A mixed TRB-A/B primer pool amplified rearranged TRB by multiplex touch-down PCR. MiXCR was run by TCRdb on the multiplex PCR reads, yielding one entry per CDR3 protein. In the table there are approximately 8,000 distinct CDR3 sequences, approximately 35% of which are singletons. As for this clonotype: Its target is not known.

General observations from the study: No conclusions about immunological memory after chemotherapy can be drawn from the repertoire data.

Trimming removed 3 bases at V and 1 base at J, with 7 bases between. Germline V gene lookup returns CDR1 MNHEY and CDR2 SMNVEV (reference sequence). The CDR3 spans 13 residues. Peripheral blood genomic DNA, not sorted cells or RNA, was the template. The chain employs TRBV27 and TRBJ2-7, with D hard to call. Specimen: blood. The sequence came from a human donor in good health. CDR3 loop: CASSFADSYEQYF. As DNA, the CDR3 is TGTGCCAGCAGTTTCGCCGATTCCTACGAGCAGTACTTC.